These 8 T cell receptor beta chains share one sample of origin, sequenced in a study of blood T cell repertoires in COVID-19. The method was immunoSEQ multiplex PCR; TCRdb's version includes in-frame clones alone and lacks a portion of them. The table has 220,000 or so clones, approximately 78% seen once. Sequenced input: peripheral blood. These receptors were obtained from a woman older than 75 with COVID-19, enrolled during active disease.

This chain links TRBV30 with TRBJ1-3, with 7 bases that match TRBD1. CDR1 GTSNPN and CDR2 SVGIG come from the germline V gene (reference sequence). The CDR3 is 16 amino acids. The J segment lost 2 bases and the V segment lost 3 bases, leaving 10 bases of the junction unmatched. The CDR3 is CAWSLRQGLAGNTIYF. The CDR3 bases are TGTGCCTGGAGCCTAAGACAGGGTCTGGCTGGAAACACCATATATTTT.

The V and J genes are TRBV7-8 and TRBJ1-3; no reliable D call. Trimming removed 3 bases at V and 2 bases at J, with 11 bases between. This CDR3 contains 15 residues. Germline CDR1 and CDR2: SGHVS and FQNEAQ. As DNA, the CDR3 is TGTGCCAGCAGCTTCCACAGCCAACCTGGAAACACCATATATTTT. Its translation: CASSFHSQPGNTIYF.

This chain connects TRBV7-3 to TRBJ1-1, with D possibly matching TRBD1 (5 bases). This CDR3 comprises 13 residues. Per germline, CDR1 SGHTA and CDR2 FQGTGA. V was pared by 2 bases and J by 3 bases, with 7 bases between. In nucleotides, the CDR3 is TGTGCCAGCAGCTTATTAGGGGACACTGAAGCTTTCTTT. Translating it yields CASSLLGDTEAFF.

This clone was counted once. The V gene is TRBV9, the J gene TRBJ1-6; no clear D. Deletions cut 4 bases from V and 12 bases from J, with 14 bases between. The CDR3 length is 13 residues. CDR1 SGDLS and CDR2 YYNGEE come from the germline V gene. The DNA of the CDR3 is TGTGCCAGCAGCCTTCGAAGGGAGGGACCCCTCCACTTT. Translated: CASSLRREGPLHF.

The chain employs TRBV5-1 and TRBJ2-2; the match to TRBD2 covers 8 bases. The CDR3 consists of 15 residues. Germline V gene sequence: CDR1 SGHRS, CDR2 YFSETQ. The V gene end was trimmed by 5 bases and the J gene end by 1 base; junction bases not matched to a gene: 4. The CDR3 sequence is CASSRLAKNTGELFF. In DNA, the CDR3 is TGCGCCAGCAGTCGACTAGCGAAGAACACCGGGGAGCTGTTTTTT.

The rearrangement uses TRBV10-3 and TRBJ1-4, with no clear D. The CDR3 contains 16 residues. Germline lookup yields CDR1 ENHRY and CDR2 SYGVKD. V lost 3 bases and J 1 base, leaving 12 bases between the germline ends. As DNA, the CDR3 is TGTGCCATCAGTGAAGCGAGTCGGGGAACTAATGAAAAACTGTTTTTT. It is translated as CAISEASRGTNEKLFF.

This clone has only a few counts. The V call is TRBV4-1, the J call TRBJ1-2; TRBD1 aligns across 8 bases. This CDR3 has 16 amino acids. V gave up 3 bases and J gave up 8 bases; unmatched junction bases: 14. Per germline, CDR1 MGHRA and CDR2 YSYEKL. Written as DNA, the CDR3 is TGCGCCAGCAGCCAGAACCCGGCAGGGGGCCTGGGGGGCTACACCTTC. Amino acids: CASSQNPAGGLGGYTF.

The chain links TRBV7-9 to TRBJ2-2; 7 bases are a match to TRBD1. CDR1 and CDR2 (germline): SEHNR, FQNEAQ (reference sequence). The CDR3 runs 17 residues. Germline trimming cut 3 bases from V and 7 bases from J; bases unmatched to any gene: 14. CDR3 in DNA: TGTGCCAGCAGCTTCTGGTCGACAGGGAGACGGAGCGGGGAGCTGTTTTTT. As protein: CASSFWSTGRRSGELFF.